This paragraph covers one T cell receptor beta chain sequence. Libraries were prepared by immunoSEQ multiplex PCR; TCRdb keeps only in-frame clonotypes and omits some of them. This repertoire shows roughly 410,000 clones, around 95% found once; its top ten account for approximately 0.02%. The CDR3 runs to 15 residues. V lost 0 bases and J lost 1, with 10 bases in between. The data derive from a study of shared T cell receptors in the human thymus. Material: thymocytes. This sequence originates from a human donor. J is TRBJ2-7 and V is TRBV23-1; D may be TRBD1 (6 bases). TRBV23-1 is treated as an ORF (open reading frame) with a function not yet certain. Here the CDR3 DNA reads TGCGCCAGCAGTCAATCTCGCACAGGGTCCTACGAGCAGTACTTC. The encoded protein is CASSQSRTGSYEQYF.